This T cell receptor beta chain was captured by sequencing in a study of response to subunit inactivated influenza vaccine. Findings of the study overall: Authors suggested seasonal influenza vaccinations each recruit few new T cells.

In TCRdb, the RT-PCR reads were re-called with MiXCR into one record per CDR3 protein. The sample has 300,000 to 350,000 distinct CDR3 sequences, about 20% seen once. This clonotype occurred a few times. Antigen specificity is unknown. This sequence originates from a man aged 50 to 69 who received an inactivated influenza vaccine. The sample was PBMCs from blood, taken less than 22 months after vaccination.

The CDR3 sequence: CASRIEAGLAYEQYF. In DNA, the CDR3 is TGTGCCAGCAGGATAGAGGCGGGACTAGCCTACGAGCAGTACTTC. This chain links TRBV11-2 with TRBJ2-7, with 8 nucleotides matching TRBD2. From germline, CDR1 is SGHAT and CDR2 FQNNGV. After removal of 6 bases from V and 2 bases from J, the junction contained 9 bases not matched to a gene. This CDR3 has 15 amino acids.